Below, 31 T cell receptor beta chains from the same sample are listed, as sequenced in a study of T cell changes during pregnancy in multiple sclerosis. TCRdb keeps only in-frame clones here, not all; method: immunoSEQ multiplex PCR. The sample records approximately 27,000 clones, 85% to 90% being singletons. Sequences were derived from CD8+ T cells from peripheral blood mononuclear cells, sampled before pregnancy. The source is a female donor with multiple sclerosis, enrolled in a pregnancy study.

V usage is TRBV9 and J usage is TRBJ2-1; TRBD1 matches 7 bases. This CDR3 has 15 residues. J gave up 4 bases and V 2 bases, and 6 bases lay outside the gene matches. Per germline, CDR1 SGDLS and CDR2 YYNGEE. CDR3 sequence reads: CASSVGTVSYNEQFF. The CDR3 DNA sequence: TGTGCCAGCAGCGTCGGGACAGTTTCGTACAATGAGCAGTTCTTC.

This chain joins TRBV11-2 and TRBJ1-5, with 7 positions matching TRBD1. J lost 0 bases, V lost 7 bases, and 15 bases had no gene match. The CDR3 is 18 residues long. CDR1 is SGHAT, CDR2 FQNNGV, per germline. CDR3 DNA: TGTGCCAGCACCCCTGCGACAGGGAAGAGCGGTAGCAATCAGCCCCAGCATTTT. Encoded protein: CASTPATGKSGSNQPQHF.

The chain joins TRBV7-9 to TRBJ1-1, with D hard to call. This CDR3 is built from 16 residues. CDR1 SEHNR and CDR2 FQNEAQ come from the germline V gene (reference sequence). V was clipped by 4 bases and J by 3 bases, with 18 bases between them. CDR3 residues: CASSSSKGRRDTEAFF. The CDR3 region has the DNA TGTGCCAGCAGCTCATCCAAGGGCAGGAGGGACACTGAAGCTTTCTTT.

This chain links TRBV19 with TRBJ1-2; possible D gene TRBD1, 5 bases. Trimming removed 7 bases at V and 7 bases at J, with 22 bases between. CDR1 and CDR2 from the germline V gene are LNHDA and SQIVND (reference sequence). The CDR3 is made up of 15 amino acids. As DNA, the CDR3 is TGTGCCAGTACCCCCCCCGAAGGACAAAAGGGTGGCTACACCTTC. It specifies CASTPPEGQKGGYTF. Based on the CDR3 plus reference TRBV19 and TRBJ1-2, the full variable domain is DGGITQSPKYLFRKEGQNVTLSCEQNLNHDAMYWYRQDPGQGLRLIYYSQIVNDFQKGDIAEGYSVSREKKESFPLTVTSAQKNPTAFYLCASTPPEGQKGGYTFGSGTRLTVV.

The chain joins TRBV27 to TRBJ2-1, with TRBD1 matching 7 bases. Trimming cost V 4 bases and J 7 bases; bases outside gene matches: 10. The CDR3 loop spans 15 amino acids. Per the germline V gene, CDR1 is MNHEY and CDR2 is SMNVEV (reference sequence). The CDR3 loop is CASSSDRDVLNEQFF. CDR3 coding DNA: TGTGCCAGCAGTTCCGACAGGGACGTTTTGAATGAGCAGTTCTTC.

The V and J genes are TRBV4-3 and TRBJ1-6, with D tentatively TRBD1 (5 bases). In germline, CDR1 is LGHNA, CDR2 YSLEER. With 4 bases removed from V and 7 bases from J, the gap between germline ends came to 17 bases. This CDR3 is built from 16 residues. CDR3 nucleotide sequence: TGCGCCAGCAGCCCCGGGAGAGGGGTAGAGAATTCACCCCTCCACTTT. Translating it yields CASSPGRGVENSPLHF.

The chain has TRBV12-5 and TRBJ1-5, with D perhaps matching TRBD1 (5 bases). This CDR3 comprises 14 residues. The germline gives CDR1 LGHNT, CDR2 FRNRAP. V was trimmed by 6 bases and J by 2 bases, leaving 11 bases between them. DNA for the CDR3: TGTGCTAGTGGCCCGGGGGGTCGCAATCAGCCCCAGCATTTT. Amino acid sequence: CASGPGGRNQPQHF.

This clone came up a few times. V gene TRBV30 combines with J gene TRBJ1-3, with no clear D. CDR1 is GTSNPN, CDR2 SVGIG, per germline (reference sequence). CDR3 length equals 13 residues. V was trimmed by 0 bases and J by 3 bases, leaving 6 bases between them. CDR3 in DNA: TGTGCCTGGAGTGTGAGGAATGGAAACACCATATATTTT. This gives the protein CAWSVRNGNTIYF.

The rearrangement links TRBV28 to TRBJ2-5; 9 bases match TRBD2. Per germline, CDR1 MDHEN and CDR2 SYDVKM. With V trimmed by 3 bases and J by 2 bases, 4 bases remained unmatched. The CDR3 has 15 amino acids. The CDR3: CASSFVAGEQETQYF. Written as DNA, the CDR3 is TGTGCCAGCAGTTTTGTAGCGGGGGAGCAAGAGACCCAGTACTTC. Combining the CDR3 with reference TRBV28 and TRBJ2-5 gives the whole variable domain DVKVTQSSRYLVKRTGEKVFLECVQDMDHENMFWYRQDPGLGLRLIYFSYDVKMKEKGDIPEGYSVSREKKERFSLILESASTNQTSMYLCASSFVAGEQETQYFGPGTRLLVL.

The chain recombines TRBV4-1 with TRBJ1-2; D not certain. The CDR3 sequence is 15 residues long. Deletions cut 2 bases from V and 2 bases from J, with 12 bases between. Looked up from germline, CDR1 is MGHRA and CDR2 is YSYEKL. CDR3 amino acids: CASSQREGGNYGYTF. The CDR3, as DNA: TGCGCCAGCAGCCAAAGGGAGGGCGGGAACTATGGCTACACCTTC.

The rearrangement uses TRBV6-1 and TRBJ2-3, with 11 bases identical to TRBD2. After removal of 7 bases from V and 4 bases from J, the junction contained 7 bases not matched to a gene. CDR1 and CDR2 (germline): MNHNS, SASEGT. The CDR3 loop spans 15 amino acids. CDR3 protein: CASIQDSGGADTQYF. CDR3 DNA sequence: TGTGCCAGCATACAGGATAGCGGGGGGGCAGATACGCAGTATTTT.

Many counts were recorded for this clone. The junction shows a germline mismatch at one end, possibly a read error. The V and J genes are TRBV6-1 and TRBJ2-7, with 7 bases lining up with TRBD2. The CDR3 extends over 19 amino acids. Germline lookup yields CDR1 MNHNS and CDR2 SASEGT. The DNA of the CDR3 is TGTGCCAGCAGTGGATCCGACCGCTCGCAGGGAGGGGAATCCTCCGAGCAGTACTTC. Translating gives CASSGSDRSQGGESSEQYF.

The chain employs TRBV27 and TRBJ2-7; D may be TRBD2 (7 bases). In germline, CDR1 is MNHEY, CDR2 SMNVEV (reference sequence). Deletions cut 8 bases from V and 2 bases from J, with 16 bases between. The CDR3 consists of 14 residues. CDR3 in DNA: TGTGCCAGCGGCGGCGGGGGCGAGGCCTACGAGCAGTACTTC. It specifies CASGGGGEAYEQYF.

The chain couples TRBV27 to TRBJ1-6, with D maybe TRBD1 (6 bases). Germline V CDR1 and CDR2: MNHEY, SMNVEV (reference sequence). This CDR3 has 15 amino acids. Trimming removed 6 bases from V and 5 bases from J, with 14 bases in between. This CDR3 reads CASRQDRGNNSPLHF. The CDR3, as DNA: TGTGCCAGCAGACAGGACAGAGGGAATAATTCACCCCTCCACTTT.

DNA of the CDR3: TGTGCCAGCAGTCCCCTCCCGGGGGCCAACGTCCTGACTTTC. Encoded protein: CASSPLPGANVLTF. The V and J genes are TRBV27 and TRBJ2-6; D not certain. This CDR3 comprises 14 residues. Germline assignment: CDR1 MNHEY and CDR2 SMNVEV (reference sequence). V gave up 5 bases and J gave up 4 bases, with 9 bases separating them.

This rearrangement joins TRBV27 to TRBJ2-1; no clear D gene. Trimming stripped 2 bases from V and 8 bases from J, with 13 bases between. The CDR3 is made up of 14 amino acids. Germline V gene data show CDR1 as MNHEY and CDR2 as SMNVEV (reference sequence). The CDR3 is CASSLGSQTHEQFF. The DNA of the CDR3 is TGTGCCAGCAGTTTAGGTTCCCAGACTCATGAGCAGTTCTTC.

The chain is built from TRBV4-1 and TRBJ2-7, with TRBD1 identical over 9 bases. The CDR3 loop spans 14 amino acids. In germline, CDR1 is MGHRA, CDR2 YSYEKL. V lost 4 bases to trimming and J lost 4 bases; unmatched junction nucleotides: 5. CDR3 bases: TGCGCCAGCAGCCCCGGGACAGGGTTGTACGAGCAGTACTTC. This gives the protein CASSPGTGLYEQYF.

This sequence joins TRBV7-9 and TRBJ2-1, with a weak D call TRBD1 (6 bases). Per the germline V gene, CDR1 is SEHNR and CDR2 is FQNEAQ (reference sequence). V lost 5 bases and J lost 3, with 20 bases in between. This CDR3 region has 17 residues. This CDR3 reads CASSEVGAPSHYNEQFF. DNA for the CDR3: TGTGCCAGCAGCGAAGTGGGGGCCCCGTCACACTACAATGAGCAGTTCTTC. Combining the CDR3 with reference TRBV7-9 and TRBJ2-1 gives the whole variable domain DTGVSQNPRHKITKRGQNVTFRCDPISEHNRLYWYRQTLGQGPEFLTYFQNEAQLEKSRLLSDRFSAERPKGSFSTLEIQRTEQGDSAMYLCASSEVGAPSHYNEQFFGPGTRLTVL.

V usage is TRBV27 and J usage is TRBJ2-1; D unclear. The CDR3 is 14 residues long. V lost 4 bases to trimming and J lost 4 bases, with 11 bases between them. Germline-derived CDR1 and CDR2 are MNHEY and SMNVEV (reference sequence). The CDR3 protein is CASSSDILYNEQFF. The CDR3, as DNA: TGTGCCAGCAGTTCGGATATACTATACAATGAGCAGTTCTTC.

The rearrangement uses TRBV6-1 and TRBJ2-1; no clear D gene. V lost 2 bases and J 9 bases, leaving 11 bases between the germline ends. Germline V gene sequence: CDR1 MNHNS, CDR2 SASEGT. The CDR3 runs to 13 residues. As DNA, the CDR3 is TGTGCCAGCAGTGAATACACACCTCCTGAGCAGTTCTTC. It codes for CASSEYTPPEQFF.

This chain links TRBV12-5 with TRBJ1-2, with D perhaps matching TRBD1 (5 bases). Germline CDR1 reads LGHNT; CDR2 reads FRNRAP. The V end was cut by 5 bases, the J end by 5 bases, with 12 bases between. The CDR3 runs to 13 residues. CDR3 in amino acids: CASGPQGLYGYTF. CDR3 coding DNA: TGTGCTAGTGGTCCCCAGGGACTTTATGGCTACACCTTC.

The chain joins TRBV4-3 to TRBJ2-3; 9 bases agree with TRBD2. The ends lost 0 bases at V and 2 bases at J; junction bases unmatched: 12. There are 19 residues in the CDR3. Germline V gene data show CDR1 as LGHNA and CDR2 as YSLEER. CDR3 residues: CASSQDSLGAGGNTDTQYF. CDR3 coding DNA: TGCGCCAGCAGCCAAGACTCCTTGGGGGCGGGGGGGAACACAGATACGCAGTATTTT.

The chain employs TRBV4-1 and TRBJ2-7; TRBD1 might be the D (5 bases). CDR3 size: 15 residues. V was pared by 1 base and J by 2 bases, with 12 bases between. Germline CDR1 and CDR2: MGHRA and YSYEKL. The CDR3 is CASSQGYGATYEQYF. The CDR3 nucleotides are TGCGCCAGCAGCCAAGGGTATGGGGCTACCTACGAGCAGTACTTC.

The chain carries TRBV11-2 and TRBJ2-5, with 10 bases that match TRBD1. The CDR3 loop spans 13 amino acids. V shed 5 bases, J shed 6 bases, and the junction held 3 bases outside the gene matches. The germline V gene encodes CDR1 SGHAT and CDR2 FQNNGV. The CDR3 nucleotides are TGTGCCAGCAGCGACAGGGGGCTGAAGACCCAGTACTTC. Its translation: CASSDRGLKTQYF.

The chain has TRBV5-6 and TRBJ2-2; D possibly corresponds to TRBD1 (5 bases). The V gene lost 1 base and the J gene lost 9 bases, with 19 bases spanning the gap. This CDR3 is 16 amino acids long. Germline CDR1 SGHDT, CDR2 YYEEEE. The CDR3 region has the DNA TGTGCCAGCAGCTTGTCTCCGGCAGGGTCGGACCGGGAGCTGTTTTTT. Translated, it gives CASSLSPAGSDRELFF.

This clone has a handful of counts. The V and J genes are TRBV2 and TRBJ2-7, with D tentatively TRBD2 (6 bases). V was cut by 6 bases and J by 11 bases, with 14 bases left in between. Germline loops: CDR1 SNHLY, CDR2 FYNNEI. This CDR3 has 11 amino acids. The CDR3, as DNA: TGTGCCAGCAGAGGACTACCGCCGGAGTACTTC. As protein: CASRGLPPEYF.

V and J are TRBV27 and TRBJ2-7; 10 bases map to TRBD1. The V gene's germline CDR1 is MNHEY and CDR2 SMNVEV (reference sequence). V gave up 6 bases and J gave up 7 bases; unmatched junction bases: 18. The CDR3 contains 17 residues. CDR3 protein: CASSNWGQGQGTQEQYF. For the CDR3, the DNA is TGTGCCAGCAGCAATTGGGGACAGGGACAGGGGACCCAAGAGCAGTACTTC.

The gene calls are TRBV11-2 and TRBJ2-1; 7 bases fit TRBD2. V dropped 7 bases and J dropped 4; count of bases not matched to a gene: 10. The length of the CDR3 is 15 residues. The germline CDR1 and CDR2 sequences are SGHAT and FQNNGV. The CDR3 DNA sequence: TGTGCCAGCAAAAACCCCCCAGCGGGGTACAATGAGCAGTTCTTC. It codes for CASKNPPAGYNEQFF.

The chain employs TRBV7-3 and TRBJ2-2, with D perhaps matching TRBD1 (6 bases). The V gene's germline CDR1 is SGHTA and CDR2 FQGTGA. The germline V and J ends were trimmed by 1 base and 3 bases, with 12 bases remaining between them. The CDR3 is 16 residues long. This chain's CDR3 is CASSLNPGTHTGELFF. CDR3 bases: TGTGCCAGCAGCTTAAATCCAGGGACACACACCGGGGAGCTGTTTTTT.

The chain employs TRBV5-4 and TRBJ1-1; 9 bases fit TRBD1. V trimming: 4 bases; J trimming: 3 bases; junction bases outside the gene matches: 7. Per germline, CDR1 SGHNT and CDR2 YYREEE (reference sequence). The CDR3 totals 15 residues. DNA of the CDR3: TGTGCCAGCAGCCCGTTGACAGGGGGTGACACTGAAGCTTTCTTT. Translation: CASSPLTGGDTEAFF. Variable domain in full (rest from reference TRBV5-4 and TRBJ1-1): ETGVTQSPTHLIKTRGQQVTLRCSSQSGHNTVSWYQQALGQGPQFIFQYYREEENGRGNFPPRFSGLQFPNYSSELNVNALELDDSALYLCASSPLTGGDTEAFFGQGTRLTVV.

This clone was seen a single time. The chain has TRBV7-9 and TRBJ1-2; no firm D call. This CDR3 spans 15 amino acids. Trimming cost V 5 bases and J 0 bases, with 13 bases left between them. Per the germline V gene, CDR1 is SEHNR and CDR2 is FQNEAQ (reference sequence). The CDR3 DNA follows: TGTGCCAGCAGCCTCCGAGATCGAGCTAACTATGGCTACACCTTC. Amino acid sequence: CASSLRDRANYGYTF.